This T cell receptor (beta chain) derives from a study of shared clonotypes between healthy human individuals. Study context: Each donor's CD8 memory used one plate, CD8 naive two, each CD4 subset three. Study conclusions and caveats: Approximately 5.4% of naive CD4 clonotypes were common to several donors.

Note on this clone: The antigen is unknown.

In the sorted-subset replicate PCRs, 200 ng DNA, 25,000 to 30,000 T cell genomes, was used. This table comes from immunoSEQ multiplex PCR, and its TCRdb copy is limited to in-frame clones, with some not included. The table lists around 1.4 million clones, about 98.5% of them singletons. In germline, CDR1 is WNHNN, CDR2 SYGVQD (reference sequence). This CDR3 is built from 13 residues. V lost 3 bases, J lost 0 bases, and 5 bases lay in between. The source is a man under 40 in good health. Sequenced material: naive CD4+ T cells sorted from blood. Subset given: CD45RA+ positively selected. The chain links TRBV10-1 to TRBJ1-1, with D unresolved. The DNA of the CDR3 is TGCGCCAGCAGTGAAAAGATGAACACTGAAGCTTTCTTT. Its protein is CASSEKMNTEAFF.